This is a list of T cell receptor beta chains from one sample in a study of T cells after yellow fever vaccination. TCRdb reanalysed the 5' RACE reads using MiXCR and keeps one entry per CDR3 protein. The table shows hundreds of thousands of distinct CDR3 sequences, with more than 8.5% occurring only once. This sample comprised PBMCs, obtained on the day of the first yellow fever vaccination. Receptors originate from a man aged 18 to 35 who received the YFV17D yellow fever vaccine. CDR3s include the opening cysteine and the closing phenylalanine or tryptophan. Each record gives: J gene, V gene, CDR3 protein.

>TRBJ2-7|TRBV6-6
CASRVTGVYEQYF
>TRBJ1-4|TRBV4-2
CASSPGRDEKLFF
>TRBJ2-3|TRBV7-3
CASSLWGLTDTQYF
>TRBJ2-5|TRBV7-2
CASSFRDPAETQYF
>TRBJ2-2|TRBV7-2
CASSPPRGHRTGELFF
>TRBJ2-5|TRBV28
CASSRTGNLQTQYF
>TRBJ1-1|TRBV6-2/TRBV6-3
CASSSALWGAEAFF
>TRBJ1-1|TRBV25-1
CASSESVKAEAFF
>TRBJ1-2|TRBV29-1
CSVITPSQGYTF
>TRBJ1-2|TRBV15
CATSRVTNYGYTF
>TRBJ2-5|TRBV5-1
CASSFGDRGPRETQYF
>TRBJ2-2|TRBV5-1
CASSSRGAPNTGELFF
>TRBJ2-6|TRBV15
CATSRLAGGPSGANVLTF
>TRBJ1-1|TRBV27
CASSLWGKEAFF
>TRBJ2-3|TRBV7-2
CASSLTHILGDTQYF